This T cell receptor beta chain was found in a study of blood T cell repertoires in COVID-19. CDR1 is LGHDT and CDR2 is YNNKEL in the germline V gene (reference sequence). V was pared by 1 base and J by 4 bases, with 4 bases of the junction left unmatched. The CDR3 is made up of 15 amino acids. The table came from immunoSEQ multiplex PCR; TCRdb's copy has only in-frame clones and leaves some out. In the table there are roughly 27,000 clones, around 89% of which are singletons. The TCR comes from a human donor in a cohort sampled during active COVID-19. V and J are TRBV3-1 (or the pseudogene TRBV3-2) and TRBJ2-3, with TRBD2 identical over 8 bases. Input material: peripheral blood. Written as DNA, the CDR3 is TGTGCCAGCAGCCAAGTCGCGGGGGGCGCAGATACGCAGTATTTT. Residues: CASSQVAGGADTQYF.